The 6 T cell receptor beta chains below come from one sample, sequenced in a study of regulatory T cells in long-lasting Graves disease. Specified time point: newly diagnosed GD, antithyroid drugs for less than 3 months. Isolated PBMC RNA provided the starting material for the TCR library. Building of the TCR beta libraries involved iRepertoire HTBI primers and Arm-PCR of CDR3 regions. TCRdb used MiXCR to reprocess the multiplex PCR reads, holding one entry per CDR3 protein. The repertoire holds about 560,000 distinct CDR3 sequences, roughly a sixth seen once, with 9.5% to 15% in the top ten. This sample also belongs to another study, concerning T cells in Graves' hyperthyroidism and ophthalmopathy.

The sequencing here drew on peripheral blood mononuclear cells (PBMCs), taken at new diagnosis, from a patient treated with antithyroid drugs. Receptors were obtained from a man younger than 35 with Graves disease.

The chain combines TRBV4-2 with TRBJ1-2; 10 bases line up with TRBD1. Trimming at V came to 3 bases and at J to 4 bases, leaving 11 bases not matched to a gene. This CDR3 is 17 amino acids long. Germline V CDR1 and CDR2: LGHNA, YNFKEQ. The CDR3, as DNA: TGTGCCAGCAGCCAGCCGGGACAGGGGTTCTTCGGCTATGGCTACACCTTC. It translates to CASSQPGQGFFGYGYTF.

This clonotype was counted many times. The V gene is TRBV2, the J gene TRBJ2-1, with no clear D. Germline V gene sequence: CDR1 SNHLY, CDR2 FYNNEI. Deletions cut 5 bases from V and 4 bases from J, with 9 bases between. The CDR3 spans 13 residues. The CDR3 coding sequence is TGTGCCAGCAGTCAGGACCAATACAATGAGCAGTTCTTC. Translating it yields CASSQDQYNEQFF.

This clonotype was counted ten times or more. CDR3 protein: CASSQGTINEQFF. The CDR3 DNA reads as TGTGCCAGCAGTCAGGGGACTATCAATGAGCAGTTCTTC. This chain connects TRBV27 to TRBJ2-1, with D possibly matching TRBD2 (7 bases). The CDR3 is 13 amino acids. V lost 5 bases and J lost 6, with 11 bases in between. Per the germline V gene, CDR1 is MNHEY and CDR2 is SMNVEV (reference sequence).

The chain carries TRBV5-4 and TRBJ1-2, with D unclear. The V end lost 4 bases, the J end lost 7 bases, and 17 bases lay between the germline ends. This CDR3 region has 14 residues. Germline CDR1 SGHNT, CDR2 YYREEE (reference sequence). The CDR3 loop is CASSGRGLGGGYTF. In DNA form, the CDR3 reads TGTGCCAGCAGCGGGAGAGGGCTAGGAGGTGGCTACACCTTC.

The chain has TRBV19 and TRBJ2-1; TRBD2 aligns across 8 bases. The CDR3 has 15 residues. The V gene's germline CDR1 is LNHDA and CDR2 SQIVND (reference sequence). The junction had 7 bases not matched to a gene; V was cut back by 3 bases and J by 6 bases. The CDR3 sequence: CASSIGAGGGNEQFF. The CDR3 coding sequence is TGTGCCAGTAGTATTGGTGCGGGAGGCGGCAATGAGCAGTTCTTC.

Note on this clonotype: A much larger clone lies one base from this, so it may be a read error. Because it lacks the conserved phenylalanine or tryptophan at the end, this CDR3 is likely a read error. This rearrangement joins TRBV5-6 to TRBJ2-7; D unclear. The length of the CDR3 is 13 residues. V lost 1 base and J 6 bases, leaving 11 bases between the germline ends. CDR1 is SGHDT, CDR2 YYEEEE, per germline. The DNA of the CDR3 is TGTGCCAGCAGCTTGTACCCAACGGGCGAGCAGTACCTC. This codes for CASSLYPTGEQYL.